The entry below gives a single T cell receptor beta chain sequence along with its context. This clone appeared once. The specificity of this receptor is unknown. One base away there is no much larger clone; base qualities are not given. These data belong to a study of cytomegalovirus exposure and HLA in healthy donors listed by TCRdb under 2017. Context from the whole study: An earlier analysis of some 600 of the donors reported 250 to 300 Gb of sequence data and 117 million unique TCR beta sequences obtained from approximately 180 million T cells. Donor age, sex, ethnicity and CMV serostatus were compiled alongside the repertoire data. Typing coverage differed by locus: A, B, C, DRB1 and DQB1 were typed in roughly 620-630 donors, DQA1 in approximately 520, DPA1 in 600 to 610, and DPB1 in around 490. To study patterns of TCR occurrence, a later analysis re-analyzed previously published TCR beta repertoires from 500 to 850 donors and added high-resolution HLA genotyping. Both class I and class II loci were covered by HLA typing, at four-digit resolution. To decide whether each TCR beta V gene segment behaved as functional or pseudogenic, an earlier analysis of 587 of the donors relied on high-throughput TCR beta sequencing. The aim of the study was to test whether cataloging public T cell receptors could identify signatures of past pathogen exposure. An early release that covered some 640 HLA-typed donors contained about 300 gigabases of sequencing data and about 93 million unique TCR sequences. Of the roughly 400 genotyped donors, approximately 82% fell in the genetic ancestry cluster associated with self-reported Caucasian donors. The study combined high-throughput TCR immunosequencing, statistical association of individual TCRs with disease status, and machine learning to predict cytomegalovirus infection status. The T cell repertoires of several hundred subjects were profiled by immunosequencing and related to cytomegalovirus serostatus. Every discovery cohort repertoire had been produced on one sequencing platform. Along with the roughly 710-subject first cohort, a separate validation cohort of around 110 different subjects was used. Among around 400 genotyped donors of the cohort, an average of roughly 230,000 unique TCR beta nucleotide sequences was sequenced per donor, of which about 19% were non-productive. Rather than drawing on any new phenotypic data, the later analysis identified candidate immune exposures from TCR beta sequences and the way those sequences occurred across donors. A handful of DR-DQ haplotypes were handled as single units for association and clustering because linkage in the cohort was strong. A later genetic analysis used genome-wide SNP genotypes for about 65% of the 666 donors, treating that subset as a discovery cohort.

The CDR3, cysteine through phenylalanine, is 17 amino acids long. Here the CDR3 DNA is all that survives: 51 bases in frame from base 1. V is trimmed back by 1 base and J by 4 bases, and the junction contains 10 bases that no gene match accounts for. From a lookup of the germline V gene, CDR1 and CDR2 are SGHVS and FNYEAQ. The receptor library was made with the immunoSEQ multiplex PCR assay. For the multiplex PCR, a mixture combining 60 forward primers for TCR Vbeta segments and 13 reverse primers for TCR Jbeta segments was used. Amplification of the CDR3 region of rearranged TCR beta genes was performed with a multiplex PCR assay on genomic DNA. The amplified TCR beta libraries were sequenced on the Illumina HiSeq System as 87-base-pair reads. As for the authors' bioinformatics: A later analysis counted approximately 76 million unique TCR beta chains across the approximately 700 repertoires, and some 12 million of these chains were shared by at least two donors. A nearest-neighbor algorithm error-corrected the raw reads and collapsed the reads into unique sequences, merging closely related sequences to remove PCR and sequencing errors. CDR3 sequences were aligned to IMGT reference sequences to assign V, D and J gene segments. For a sequence to be retained, a match of at least six nucleotides to both a V gene segment and a J gene segment was required. A rearrangement counted as productive if the CDR3 had no stop codons and remained in frame with V and J, and every other rearrangement counted as non-productive. Following IMGT convention, CDR3 was defined as the stretch from the second conserved V-encoded cysteine up to the conserved J-encoded phenylalanine. In an earlier analysis of more than 550 of the donors, sequences lacking an unambiguous match to a single V gene segment were excluded. In an earlier analysis of 450 to 700 of the donors, V segments were called functional above 56.7% productive rearrangements and were called segregating when the between-donor standard deviation exceeded 5%. A statistical classification framework was developed to diagnose cytomegalovirus status using the catalog of TCR beta chain sequences. In a later analysis, TCR nucleotide sequences were compared against IMGT/GENE-DB human TR gene sequences so that V and J genes could be assigned. In a later analysis, CDR3 sequences and most-parsimonious VDJ recombination scenarios were assigned using the TCRdist pipeline. In a later analysis, each TCR beta chain was defined by its CDR3 amino acid sequence together with its V-gene family, and reads lacking a unique V-gene family were excluded. To address suspected cross-contamination and a sequencing artifact, a later analysis removed under 600 highly shared, low-generation-probability nucleotide sequences. In a later analysis, a clonal expansion index was calculated for each public chain from normalized within-repertoire ranks of inferred template counts. In a later analysis, generation probabilities were computed with a VDJ recombination model fitted to out-of-frame rearrangements, and the resulting probabilities were checked against IGoR. In a later analysis, hypergeometric tests were used to score TCR-TCR, TCR-HLA and TCR-CMV co-occurrence, with a repertoire-size bias correction applied to TCR pairs. False discovery rates were estimated in a later analysis by permuting HLA or CMV assignments 20 times. In a later analysis, co-occurring TCRs were grouped using DBSCAN, with TCRdist sequence similarity added in when clustering inside HLA-allele-positive subsets. For co-occurrence clustering, repertoires with fewer than 30,000 or more than 120,000 public chains were excluded, along with four to six repertoires with anomalous nucleotide sharing. TCRdb obtained this table from immuneACCESS and retained in-frame rearrangements with V and J assigned. These tables miss some clones; where compared with another copy, unresolved V genes account for less than half of the shortfall, and the remainder is unexplained. V and J calls and clone size are given by that table; D and trimming were obtained from the DNA. The sample yields over 100,000 clones; less than 80% were counted once. Together, the top ten hold roughly 8.2% of the sample.

Overall study results and their limits: A further reported finding was that TCR beta sequences accurately predicted the HLA-A and HLA-B alleles for most subjects in the first cohort. According to a later genetic analysis, donors in an Asian-associated ancestry cluster had fewer N-insertions in productive TCRs than the approximately 630-donor mean. An association between a missense DCLRE1C variant and V-gene and J-gene trimming of TCR beta chains was found in a later genetic analysis and replicated in an independent cohort. According to a later analysis, most CMV-associated TCR beta chains appeared to be HLA-restricted, and the HLA associations seemed to be driven largely by CMV exposure. In an earlier analysis of about 600 of the donors, most TCR beta V segments appeared in productive rearrangements about 87% or about 30% of the time, broadly matching IMGT annotations. Three of the identified cytomegalovirus-associated TCR beta chains were confirmed in vitro to be specific for cytomegalovirus antigens. In a later analysis, TCR association rates were found to vary across HLA loci, with the most associated TCRs seen for DRB1 alleles and the fewest for HLA-C alleles. The study gave a list of about 150 TCR beta chains associated with cytomegalovirus. Because HLA typing was missing for some donors at each locus, association tests included only the typed subset. Linkage disequilibrium might explain the correlated functional status among segregating V segments, but an unknown experimental factor could not be ruled out. The 87-base-pair reads could not distinguish some IMGT-functional V segments, including TRBV6-2 and TRBV6-3, so those segments were excluded. The only immune exposure information available for the cohort was CMV serostatus. The earlier analysis of 450 to 700 of the donors excluded some 15 rarely observed V segments, including chromosome 9 orphons, because counts were too low. At a false discovery rate of 0.05, a later analysis linked under 20,000 TCR beta sequences to specific HLA alleles. It was suggested by the authors that the approach could potentially be generalized to other disease states and immunological phenotypes. Most TCR sequences were seen in very few donors, while some public TCRs were found in many individuals. Cytomegalovirus status was reported to be diagnosed by the classifier with high specificity and sensitivity in both the original and validation cohorts. When HLA alleles, especially DR and DQ, strongly co-occurred, TCR associations were difficult to assign to individual alleles. The sequencing pipeline was judged likely to have produced a cluster of highly shared sequence variants as a technical artifact. This cohort had only TCR beta chains sequenced, and the lack of alpha or paired-chain data limited which features could be detected. Compared with equally common non-associated chains, HLA-associated TCR beta chains in a later analysis were more clonally expanded and had lower generation probabilities. In a later analysis, several top co-occurrence clusters were reported to appear linked to parvovirus B19, influenza, CMV and Epstein-Barr virus. Roughly uniform sequencing depth across donors was assumed in presence/absence analyses, although this assumption may not hold.

The cohort comprised fewer than 700 healthy bone marrow donors. All cohort members were sampled while nominally healthy, although unrecorded immune exposures were likely present. The donor was CMV seropositive and was included in the group of 289 seropositive cohort members. A peripheral blood sample was collected from each donor, and TCR beta sequencing was performed on peripheral blood mononuclear cells. Genomic DNA extraction from the blood cell samples was performed with the Qiagen DNeasy Blood Extraction Kit. The receptor was isolated from a woman between 50 and 59 years old in good health and CMV-seropositive. The chain is assembled from TRBV7-6 and TRBJ2-7, and TRBD1 aligns with 10 junction nucleotides. The sequenced sample was PBMCs. The encoded CDR3 is CASSLVTGGGSVYEQYF. The DNA is TGTGCCAGCAGCTTAGTGACAGGGGGCGGTTCCGTTTACGAGCAGTACTTC.